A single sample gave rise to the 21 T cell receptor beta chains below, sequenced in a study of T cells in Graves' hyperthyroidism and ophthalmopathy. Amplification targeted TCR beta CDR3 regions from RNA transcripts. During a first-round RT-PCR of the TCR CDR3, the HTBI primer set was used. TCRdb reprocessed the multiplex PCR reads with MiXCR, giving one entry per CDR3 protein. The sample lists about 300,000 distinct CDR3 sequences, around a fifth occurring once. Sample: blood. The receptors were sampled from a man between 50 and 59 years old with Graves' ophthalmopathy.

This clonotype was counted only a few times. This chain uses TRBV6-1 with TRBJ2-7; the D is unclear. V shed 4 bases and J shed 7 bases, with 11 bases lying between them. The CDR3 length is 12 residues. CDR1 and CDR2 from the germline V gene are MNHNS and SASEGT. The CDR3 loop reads CASSVVHPEQYF. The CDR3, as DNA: TGTGCCAGCAGTGTAGTGCACCCGGAGCAGTACTTC.

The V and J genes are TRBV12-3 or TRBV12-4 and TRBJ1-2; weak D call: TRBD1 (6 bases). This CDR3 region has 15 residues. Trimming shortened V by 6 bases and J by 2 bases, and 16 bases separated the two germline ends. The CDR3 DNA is TGTGCCAGCAGCCCCCAGGGGCAGGGGAACTATGGCTACACCTTC. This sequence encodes CASSPQGQGNYGYTF.

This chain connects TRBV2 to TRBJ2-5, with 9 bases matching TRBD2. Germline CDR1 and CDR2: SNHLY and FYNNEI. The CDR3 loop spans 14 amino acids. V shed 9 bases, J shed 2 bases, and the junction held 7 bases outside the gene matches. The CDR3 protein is CASKLAGSQETQYF. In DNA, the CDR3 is TGTGCCAGTAAACTAGCGGGCTCTCAAGAGACCCAGTACTTC.

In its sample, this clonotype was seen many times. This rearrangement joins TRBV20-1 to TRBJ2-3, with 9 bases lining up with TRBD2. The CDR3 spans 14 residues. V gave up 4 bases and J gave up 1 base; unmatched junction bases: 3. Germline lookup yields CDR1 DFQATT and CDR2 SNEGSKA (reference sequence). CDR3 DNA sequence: TGCAGTGCTACAGCGGGAGGAGGCACAGATACGCAGTATTTT. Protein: CSATAGGGTDTQYF.

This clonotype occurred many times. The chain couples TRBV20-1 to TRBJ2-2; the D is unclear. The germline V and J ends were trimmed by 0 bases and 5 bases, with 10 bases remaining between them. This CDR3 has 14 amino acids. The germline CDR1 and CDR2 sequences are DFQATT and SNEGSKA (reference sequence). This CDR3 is CSARDRQRTGELFF. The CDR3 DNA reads TGCAGTGCTAGAGATCGGCAGCGTACCGGGGAGCTGTTTTTT.

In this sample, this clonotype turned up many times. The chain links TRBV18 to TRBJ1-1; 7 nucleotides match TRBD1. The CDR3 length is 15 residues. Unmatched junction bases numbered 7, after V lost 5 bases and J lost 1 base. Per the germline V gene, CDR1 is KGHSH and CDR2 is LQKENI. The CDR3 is CASSGLRGTNTEAFF. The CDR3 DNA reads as TGTGCCAGCTCAGGACTCAGGGGGACGAACACTGAAGCTTTCTTT.

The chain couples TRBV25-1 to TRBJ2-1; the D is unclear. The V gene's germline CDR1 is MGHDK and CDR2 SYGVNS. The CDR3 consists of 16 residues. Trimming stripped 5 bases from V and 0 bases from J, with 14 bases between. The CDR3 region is CASSSTDGSSYNEQFF. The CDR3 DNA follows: TGTGCCAGCAGTTCGACGGACGGTAGCTCCTACAATGAGCAGTTCTTC.

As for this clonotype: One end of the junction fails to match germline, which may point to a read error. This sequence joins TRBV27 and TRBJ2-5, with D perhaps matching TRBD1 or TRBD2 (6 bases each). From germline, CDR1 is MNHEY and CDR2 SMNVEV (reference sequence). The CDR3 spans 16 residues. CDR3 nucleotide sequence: TGTACCAGCAGTCCCCGGGGGCGGAGGGTCCAAGAGACCCAGTACTTC. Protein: CTSSPRGRRVQETQYF.

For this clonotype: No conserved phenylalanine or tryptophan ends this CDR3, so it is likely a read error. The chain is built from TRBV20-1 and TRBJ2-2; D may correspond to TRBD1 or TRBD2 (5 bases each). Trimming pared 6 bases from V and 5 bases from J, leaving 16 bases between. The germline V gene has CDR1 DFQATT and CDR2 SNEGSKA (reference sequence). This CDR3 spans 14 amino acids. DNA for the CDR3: TGCAGTGCCCCCCGGTCAGGGAGTACCGGGGAGCTGTTTCTT. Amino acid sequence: CSAPRSGSTGELFL.

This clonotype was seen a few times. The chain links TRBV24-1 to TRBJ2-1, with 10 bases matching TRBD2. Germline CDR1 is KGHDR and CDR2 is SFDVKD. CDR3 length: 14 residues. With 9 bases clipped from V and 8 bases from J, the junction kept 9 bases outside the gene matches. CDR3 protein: CATGTASGRYEQFF. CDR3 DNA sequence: TGTGCCACCGGGACCGCTAGCGGGAGATATGAGCAGTTCTTC.

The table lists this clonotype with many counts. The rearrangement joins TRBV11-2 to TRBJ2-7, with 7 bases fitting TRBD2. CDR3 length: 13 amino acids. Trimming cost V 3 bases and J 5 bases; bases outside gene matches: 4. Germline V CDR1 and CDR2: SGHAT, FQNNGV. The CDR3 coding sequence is TGTGCCAGCAGCTTCTCGGCGGGGGACGAGCAGTACTTC. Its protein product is CASSFSAGDEQYF.

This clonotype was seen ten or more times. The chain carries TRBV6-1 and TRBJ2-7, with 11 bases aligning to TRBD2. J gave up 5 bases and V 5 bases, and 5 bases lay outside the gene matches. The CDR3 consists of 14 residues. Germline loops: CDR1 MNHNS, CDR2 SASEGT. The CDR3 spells CASSWASGRNEQYF. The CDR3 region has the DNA TGTGCCAGCAGTTGGGCTAGCGGGAGGAACGAGCAGTACTTC.

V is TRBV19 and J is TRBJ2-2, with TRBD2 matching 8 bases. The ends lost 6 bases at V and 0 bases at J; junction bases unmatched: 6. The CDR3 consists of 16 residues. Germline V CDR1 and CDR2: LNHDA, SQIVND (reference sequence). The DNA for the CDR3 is TGTGCCAGTAGGTTTAGCGGGAAGGCGAACACCGGGGAGCTGTTTTTT. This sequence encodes CASRFSGKANTGELFF.

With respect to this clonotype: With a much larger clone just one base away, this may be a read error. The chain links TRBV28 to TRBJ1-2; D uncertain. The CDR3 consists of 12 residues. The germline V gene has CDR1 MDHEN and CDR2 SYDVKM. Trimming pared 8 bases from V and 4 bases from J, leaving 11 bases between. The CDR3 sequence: CASLTASYGYTF. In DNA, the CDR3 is TGTGCCAGCCTTACAGCTAGCTATGGCTACACCTTC.

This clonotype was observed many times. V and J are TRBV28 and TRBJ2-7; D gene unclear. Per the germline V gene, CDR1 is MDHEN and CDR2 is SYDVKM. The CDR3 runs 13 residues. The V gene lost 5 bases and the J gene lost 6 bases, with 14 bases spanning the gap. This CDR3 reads CASSPPRTGEQYF. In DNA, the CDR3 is TGTGCCAGCAGTCCCCCTCGGACGGGCGAGCAGTACTTC. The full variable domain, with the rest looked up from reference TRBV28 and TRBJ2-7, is DVKVTQSSRYLVKRTGEKVFLECVQDMDHENMFWYRQDPGLGLRLIYFSYDVKMKEKGDIPEGYSVSREKKERFSLILESASTNQTSMYLCASSPPRTGEQYFGPGTRLTVT.

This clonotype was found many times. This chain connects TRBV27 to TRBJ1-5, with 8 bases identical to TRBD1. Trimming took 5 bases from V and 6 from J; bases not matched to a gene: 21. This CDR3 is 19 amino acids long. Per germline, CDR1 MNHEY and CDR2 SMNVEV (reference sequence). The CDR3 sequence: CASSPLIPSATGVGQPQHF. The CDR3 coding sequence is TGTGCCAGCAGTCCCCTTATACCCTCTGCGACAGGGGTGGGTCAGCCCCAGCATTTT.

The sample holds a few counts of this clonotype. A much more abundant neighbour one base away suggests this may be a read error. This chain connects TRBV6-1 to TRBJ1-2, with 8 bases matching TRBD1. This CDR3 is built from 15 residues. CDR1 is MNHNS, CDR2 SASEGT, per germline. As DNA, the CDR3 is TGTGCCAGCAATGAAAGTTCGGGACAGGTCTATGGCTACACCTTC. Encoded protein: CASNESSGQVYGYTF.

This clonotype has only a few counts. The CDR3 sequence is CASSPQATGWNIQYF. The CDR3 coding sequence is TGTGCCAGCAGCCCGCAGGCGACAGGGTGGAACATTCAGTACTTC. The chain carries TRBV27 and TRBJ2-4, with 7 bases matching TRBD1. CDR3 length: 15 amino acids. From germline, CDR1 is MNHEY and CDR2 SMNVEV (reference sequence). V trimming: 6 bases; J trimming: 7 bases; junction bases outside the gene matches: 12.

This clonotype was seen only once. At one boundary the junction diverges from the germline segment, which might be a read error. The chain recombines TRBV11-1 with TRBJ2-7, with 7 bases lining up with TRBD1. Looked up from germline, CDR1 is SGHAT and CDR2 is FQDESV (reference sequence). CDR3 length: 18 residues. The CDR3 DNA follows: TGCGCCAGCAGCCGGTCTCCCGATCCCACGGGACAGAACTACGAGCAGTACTTC. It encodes CASSRSPDPTGQNYEQYF.

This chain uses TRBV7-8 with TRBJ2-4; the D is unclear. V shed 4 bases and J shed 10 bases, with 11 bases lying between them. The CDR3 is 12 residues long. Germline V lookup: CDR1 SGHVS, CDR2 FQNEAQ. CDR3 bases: TGTGCCAGCAGCTCGTTCGGTAGGATTCAGTACTTC. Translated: CASSSFGRIQYF.

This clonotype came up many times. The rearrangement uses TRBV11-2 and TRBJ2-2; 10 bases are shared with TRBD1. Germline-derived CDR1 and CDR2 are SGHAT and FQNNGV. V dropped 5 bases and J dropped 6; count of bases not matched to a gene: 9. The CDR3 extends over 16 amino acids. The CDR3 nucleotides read TGTGCCAGCAGCGAAGGGACAGGGGCTAGGGCCGGGGAGCTGTTTTTT. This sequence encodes CASSEGTGARAGELFF.